Included here is one T cell receptor (beta chain) sequence, with context. This CDR3 is built from 12 residues. CDR1 is SQVTM, CDR2 ANQGSEA, per germline. Losses at the gene ends were 5 bases for V and 4 bases for J; bases not matched to a gene: 3. This specimen belongs to a study of blood T cell repertoires in COVID-19. Measured with immunoSEQ multiplex PCR; TCRdb has only the in-frame clones, and not every one. The table lists roughly 240,000 clones, approximately 82% of them singletons. Sequences were obtained from peripheral blood. This TCR was recovered from a man aged 35-49 years who had recovered from COVID-19. The genes are TRBV29-1 and TRBJ1-2; TRBD1 matches 8 bases. The CDR3 here is CSVHDRGYGYTF. The CDR3 DNA sequence: TGCAGCGTTCACGACAGGGGCTATGGCTACACCTTC.